One and the same sample provided the 26 T cell receptor beta chains below, sequenced in a study of blood T cell repertoires in COVID-19. Only in-frame clones appear in the TCRdb table, and some are missing; sequencing was by immunoSEQ multiplex PCR. The sample has about 220,000 clones, around 91% seen once; the top ten hold over 13%. The sample was PBMCs or T cells enriched from blood (not recorded which). The receptors were sampled from a man aged 25 to 45 who had been exposed to COVID-19.

V and J are TRBV19 and TRBJ2-2; 9 positions agree with TRBD1. CDR3 size: 15 residues. The germline V gene encodes CDR1 LNHDA and CDR2 SQIVND (reference sequence). J gave up 6 bases and V 7 bases, and 9 bases lay outside the gene matches. In DNA, the CDR3 is TGTGCCAGTAACCTTAGGGACAGGGCGCCCGGGGAGCTGTTTTTT. It codes for CASNLRDRAPGELFF.

This sequence joins TRBV5-1 and TRBJ1-4; D is unclear. V lost 0 bases and J lost 5, with 8 bases in between. The V gene's germline CDR1 is SGHRS and CDR2 YFSETQ. The CDR3 has 14 residues. This CDR3 is CASSLGTLNEKLFF. The CDR3 coding sequence is TGCGCCAGCAGCTTGGGCACTTTAAATGAAAAACTGTTTTTT. The full variable domain, rest sourced from reference TRBV5-1 and TRBJ1-4, is KAGVTQTPRYLIKTRGQQVTLSCSPISGHRSVSWYQQTPGQGLQFLFEYFSETQRNKGNFPGRFSGRQFSNSRSEMNVSTLELGDSALYLCASSLGTLNEKLFFGSGTQLSVL.

The chain carries TRBV12-3 or TRBV12-4 and TRBJ1-2, with a tentative D call TRBD1 (5 bases). Trimming left V 6 bases short and J 3 bases short, with 11 bases between. The CDR3 loop spans 13 amino acids. CDR3 sequence reads: CASSKRGDYGYTF. The CDR3 DNA is TGTGCCAGCAGCAAAAGGGGCGACTATGGCTACACCTTC.

The chain carries TRBV5-3 and TRBJ2-7, with 9 nucleotides matching TRBD2. TRBV5-3 is treated as an ORF (open reading frame) with a function not yet certain. CDR3 length equals 22 residues. Trimming took 2 bases from V and 4 from J; bases not matched to a gene: 28. In DNA, the CDR3 is TGTGCCAGAAGCTTCATACTAGCGGGTTTAACCAAGAGCAACCCTCCACGTTACGAGCAGTACTTC. Translating it yields CARSFILAGLTKSNPPRYEQYF.

The CDR3, as DNA: TGTGCCAGCAGCTTTGGCCCCGCGGCCTACGAGCAGTACTTC. Translated, it gives CASSFGPAAYEQYF. The chain joins TRBV5-6 to TRBJ2-7; D is uncertain. This CDR3 comprises 14 residues. V shed 2 bases and J shed 2 bases, with 11 bases lying between them. The germline gives CDR1 SGHDT, CDR2 YYEEEE.

The chain joins TRBV5-6 to TRBJ1-4, with 9 positions matching TRBD1. V was pared by 4 bases and J by 7 bases, with 8 bases of the junction left unmatched. CDR1 is SGHDT, CDR2 YYEEEE, per germline. This CDR3 is 15 amino acids long. CDR3 in amino acids: CASSTPTGGTEKLFF. Written as DNA, the CDR3 is TGTGCCAGCAGCACCCCGACAGGGGGAACTGAAAAACTGTTTTTT.

The J gene is TRBJ1-1, the V gene TRBV4-1; 7 bases agree with TRBD1. Germline CDR1 MGHRA, CDR2 YSYEKL. The junction had 5 bases not matched to a gene; V was cut back by 4 bases and J by 0 bases. This CDR3 has 15 amino acids. The CDR3, as DNA: TGCGCCAGCAGCCCGACAGGGCAAATGAACACTGAAGCTTTCTTT. Protein product: CASSPTGQMNTEAFF.

J is TRBJ2-2 and V is TRBV10-3; 8 bases line up with TRBD2. Germline assignment: CDR1 ENHRY and CDR2 SYGVKD. Trimming cost V 8 bases and J 2 bases; bases outside gene matches: 7. This CDR3 is built from 15 residues. The chain's CDR3 is CAIGAGLENTGELFF. CDR3 DNA sequence: TGTGCCATCGGAGCGGGACTAGAAAACACCGGGGAGCTGTTTTTT.

This clone was seen a handful of times. The chain has TRBV6-6 and TRBJ2-3; 8 bases are a match to TRBD1. The length of the CDR3 is 17 residues. CDR1 is MNHNY and CDR2 is SVGAGI in the germline V gene (reference sequence). V lost 5 bases and J lost 0; bases outside the gene matches: 10. The DNA of the CDR3 is TGTGCCAGCAGTCTGGGGACAGGTGGGACTAGCACAGATACGCAGTATTTT. This gives the protein CASSLGTGGTSTDTQYF.

The chain uses TRBV5-6 and TRBJ2-7, with D possibly TRBD2 on 6 matching bases. The V gene's germline CDR1 is SGHDT and CDR2 YYEEEE. The CDR3 sequence is 14 residues long. V lost 5 bases and J lost 4, with 16 bases in between. CDR3 coding DNA: TGTGCCAGCAGATCAACCGGGACTTCGTACGAGCAGTACTTC. Protein sequence: CASRSTGTSYEQYF.

This clone has a single count. DNA of the CDR3: TGTGCCAGCAGCTTAGAACTCTCTACAGGGCAGGGAGGCTACACCTTC. Its protein is CASSLELSTGQGGYTF. J is TRBJ1-2 and V is TRBV13; a possible D gene is TRBD1 (6 bases). CDR1 is PRHDT and CDR2 is FYEKMQ in the germline V gene (reference sequence). Trimming pared 1 base from V and 8 bases from J, leaving 20 bases between. The CDR3 contains 16 residues.

Remarks on this clone: A junction boundary mismatches the germline segment, possibly from a read error. V and J are TRBV11-2 and TRBJ2-7; perhaps TRBD1 as D (6 bases). The V gene's germline CDR1 is SGHAT and CDR2 FQNNGV. This CDR3 comprises 11 residues. The CDR3 reads CASSLGTAMHF. DNA of the CDR3: TGTGCCAGCAGCTTAGGGACAGCCATGCACTTC.

This clone occurred once. The J gene is TRBJ2-3, the V gene TRBV6-5; D not certain. V dropped 4 bases and J dropped 0 bases, with 5 bases sitting between them. Germline assignment: CDR1 MNHEY and CDR2 SVGAGI. This CDR3 has 13 amino acids. The chain's CDR3 is CASSLLSTDTQYF. The CDR3 DNA reads as TGTGCCAGCAGTTTACTGAGCACAGATACGCAGTATTTT.

The rearrangement links TRBV7-9 to TRBJ1-4; possible D gene TRBD1, 6 bases. Trimming cost V 4 bases and J 3 bases, with 12 bases left between them. CDR1 SEHNR and CDR2 FQNEAQ come from the germline V gene (reference sequence). CDR3 length: 15 amino acids. This CDR3 reads CASSSNRVANEKLFF. CDR3 coding DNA: TGTGCCAGCAGCTCGAACAGGGTGGCTAATGAAAAACTGTTTTTT.

The CDR3 loop is CAWSDQQKYNSPLHF. CDR3 in DNA: TGTGCCTGGAGTGATCAACAGAAATATAATTCACCCCTCCACTTT. The genes are TRBV30 and TRBJ1-6, with D uncertain. Germline CDR1 is GTSNPN and CDR2 is SVGIG (reference sequence). The CDR3 runs to 15 residues. The germline V and J ends were trimmed by 1 base and 4 bases, with 11 bases remaining between them.

This clone was detected once. J is TRBJ1-2 and V is TRBV4-3, with TRBD1 as a possible D gene (5 bases). The CDR3 extends over 16 amino acids. The V and J ends lost 0 bases and 3 bases respectively, with 14 bases between them. The germline V gene encodes CDR1 LGHNA and CDR2 YSLEER. CDR3 loop: CASSQDWGVPYYGYTF. The CDR3 DNA reads TGCGCCAGCAGCCAAGACTGGGGGGTGCCTTACTATGGCTACACCTTC.

The chain couples TRBV6-1 to TRBJ2-7; 12 bases align to TRBD1. This CDR3 has 16 amino acids. The V segment lost 1 base and the J segment 1 base; nucleotides outside the gene matches: 2. Per germline, CDR1 MNHNS and CDR2 SASEGT. The CDR3 DNA reads TGTGCCAGCAGTGAAGGGGGACAGGGGGCATCCTACGAGCAGTACTTC. Amino acids: CASSEGGQGASYEQYF.

The rearrangement joins TRBV5-8 to TRBJ2-3; D may be TRBD1 (5 bases). CDR1 is SGHTS, CDR2 YDEGEE, per germline. The CDR3 runs to 17 residues. V was shortened by 3 bases and J by 1 base, with 18 bases between the two germline ends. CDR3 nucleotides: TGTGCCAGCAGCTACCCGCACGGAAGGGGCCGCACAGATACGCAGTATTTT. Translated: CASSYPHGRGRTDTQYF.

The rearrangement uses TRBV27 and TRBJ1-2; 9 bases map to TRBD1. The V gene's germline CDR1 is MNHEY and CDR2 SMNVEV (reference sequence). Losses at the gene ends were 6 bases for V and 4 bases for J; bases not matched to a gene: 9. This CDR3 has 15 amino acids. The CDR3 protein is CASSSRTGGGYGYTF. In DNA, the CDR3 is TGTGCCAGCAGCTCCCGTACAGGGGGCGGCTATGGCTACACCTTC.

This clone has a single count. V gene TRBV18 combines with J gene TRBJ2-7; 9 bases agree with TRBD2. Germline CDR1 is KGHSH and CDR2 is LQKENI. V lost 6 bases and J lost 0; bases outside the gene matches: 6. CDR3 length: 15 residues. The CDR3 nucleotides read TGTGCCAGCTCCCCGACTAGCGGCAGCTCCTACGAGCAGTACTTC. Protein: CASSPTSGSSYEQYF.

The chain uses TRBV25-1 and TRBJ2-7; 8 bases map to TRBD1. Trimming at V came to 2 bases and at J to 4 bases, leaving 10 bases not matched to a gene. CDR3 size: 16 residues. CDR1 and CDR2 (germline): MGHDK, SYGVNS. The DNA of the CDR3 is TGTGCCAGCAGTGAAACGACAGGGGCGAACCCTTACGAGCAGTACTTC. Translated, it gives CASSETTGANPYEQYF.

J is TRBJ2-3 and V is TRBV7-3; D unresolved. Looked up from germline, CDR1 is SGHTA and CDR2 is FQGTGA. The ends were cut back, 1 base at V and 2 bases at J, with 10 bases in the middle. The CDR3 has 15 residues. The CDR3: CASSLKADDTDTQYF. Here the CDR3 DNA reads TGTGCCAGCAGCTTAAAGGCGGATGACACAGATACGCAGTATTTT.

The chain has TRBV4-1 and TRBJ2-3; maybe TRBD2 (5 bases). The V end was cut by 3 bases, the J end by 11 bases, with 24 bases between. The CDR3 extends over 16 amino acids. Looked up from germline, CDR1 is MGHRA and CDR2 is YSYEKL. The CDR3 sequence is CASSQNLPDSPVGQYF. The CDR3 nucleotides are TGCGCCAGCAGCCAGAACCTCCCGGACTCGCCTGTGGGGCAGTATTTT.

The chain combines TRBV5-5 with TRBJ1-1; D is uncertain. Germline loops: CDR1 SGHKS, CDR2 YYEKEE (reference sequence). V was clipped by 2 bases and J by 1 base, with 6 bases between them. CDR3 length: 13 amino acids. Here the CDR3 reads CASSFRWNTEAFF. CDR3 DNA: TGTGCCAGCAGCTTTCGGTGGAACACTGAAGCTTTCTTT.

The chain couples TRBV6-5 to TRBJ2-7; no firm D call. Germline loops: CDR1 MNHEY, CDR2 SVGAGI. This CDR3 is 15 amino acids long. Trimming stripped 4 bases from V and 1 base from J, with 14 bases between. DNA for the CDR3: TGTGCCAGCAGTTTTGGCCGAGCCGGGTCCTACGAGCAGTACTTC. The encoded protein is CASSFGRAGSYEQYF.

The V and J genes are TRBV13 and TRBJ2-7; 7 bases are a match to TRBD1. V was pared by 2 bases and J by 5 bases, with 6 bases of the junction left unmatched. The length of the CDR3 is 14 residues. The germline CDR1 and CDR2 sequences are PRHDT and FYEKMQ (reference sequence). Written as DNA, the CDR3 is TGTGCCAGCAGCTTAATTGGGACAGTTCACGAGCAGTACTTC. Residues: CASSLIGTVHEQYF.